This TCR beta chain was sequenced for a study of blood T cell repertoires in COVID-19. Looking at the study overall: The United States, Italy and Spain supplied acute and convalescent COVID-19 samples. The cDNA or gDNA used as material had been derived from T cells, B-cell-depleted T cells, or PBMCs.

In the original analysis: Nucleated cell number was recorded as an estimate derived from reference gene primer amplification. Generated by immunoSEQ multiplex PCR, the TCRdb table keeps only in-frame clones and is missing some. V and J calls and clone size follow that table, whereas D and trimming were derived from the DNA. This repertoire shows 90,000 to 150,000 clones, 80% to 90% found once; its top ten account for more than 2%. CDR3 length: 15 amino acids. CDR1 and CDR2 from the germline V gene are SGHVS and FQNEAQ. The V segment lost 4 bases and the J segment 3 bases; nucleotides outside the gene matches: 7.

This sequence joins TRBV7-8 and TRBJ2-3; TRBD1 aligns across 7 bases. Material for sequencing was peripheral blood. The sequence came from a woman aged 45-65 years with acute or convalescent COVID-19. The CDR3 nucleotides are TGTGCCAGCAGCTCACCGGGACAGATGACAGATACGCAGTATTTT. Translated: CASSSPGQMTDTQYF.